This paragraph reports one T cell receptor beta chain. The sample belongs to a study of OX40 agonist ivuxolimab in advanced cancers. The data were produced by immunoSEQ multiplex PCR, yet TCRdb's version contains in-frame clones alone and is incomplete. Among approximately 30,000 clones, around 93% were seen once, and the ten largest hold 30% to 40%. The receptor was derived from an adult with an advanced solid tumor such as melanoma, head and neck, liver or kidney cancer. Here the sequenced sample was CD4+ or CD8+ T cells sorted from blood, taken in a trial of the OX40 agonist ivuxolimab.

In nucleotides, the CDR3 is TGTGCCAGCAGCTCCCCCCCGGGCGGGAGTATAGATGAGCAGTTCTTC. Translated: CASSSPPGGSIDEQFF. This chain uses TRBV9 with TRBJ2-1, with 7 bases matching TRBD2. Trimming at V came to 4 bases and at J to 8 bases, leaving 15 bases not matched to a gene. Germline V lookup: CDR1 SGDLS, CDR2 YYNGEE. This CDR3 region has 16 residues.